Listed below are T cell receptor beta chains from one sample, sequenced in a study of Ad26.COV2.S vaccination and SARS-CoV-2 variants. Clones were read by immunoSEQ multiplex PCR, and TCRdb kept only the in-frame ones, dropping some. The profile shows 350,000 to 600,000 clones, around 89% of them singletons. The sample consisted of peripheral blood, taken in a trial of Ad26.COV2.S vaccine versus placebo. These receptors all come from a person between 18 and 65 years old who received the Ad26.COV2.S COVID-19 vaccine or a placebo. The CDR3 runs from the conserved cysteine through the conserved F or W. Some rows have no size entry. The others give once, few or many, or a class for an expanded clone.

v_call	clone_size	j_call	cdr3_aa
TRBV6-2/TRBV6-3	-	TRBJ1-1	CASSYDPLRLAFF
TRBV5-6	-	TRBJ1-2	CASSLRPSGGYTF
TRBV3-1/TRBV3-2	-	TRBJ1-4	CASSQRQGTNEKLFF
TRBV5-1	-	TRBJ1-1	CASSWVGTGSTEAFF
TRBV30	-	TRBJ2-7	CAWSDSVHYEQYF
TRBV28	-	TRBJ1-2	CASSSQERGYTF
TRBV9	-	TRBJ1-2	CASRSPDLNYGYTF
TRBV5-1	-	TRBJ2-1	CASSLVAGLAGIEQFF
TRBV6-5	-	TRBJ2-2	CASREGSAGELFF
TRBV5-1	-	TRBJ1-4	CASSLGTATNEKLFF
TRBV18	-	TRBJ2-1	CASSTTSTNEQFF
TRBV4-2	-	TRBJ1-5	CASSQNPADRDVGEPQHF
TRBV7-2	-	TRBJ1-6	CASSLVFTPGSPLHF
TRBV6-5	-	TRBJ2-7	CASEWGQGAVNEQYF
TRBV15	-	TRBJ1-2	CATSSKRTAVYGYTF
TRBV18	-	TRBJ2-7	CASSGPSGGSYEQYF
TRBV5-1	once	TRBJ2-2	CASSPQRQGDTGELFF
TRBV7-8	-	TRBJ2-2	CASSLDPAGGQNTGELFF
TRBV25-1	-	TRBJ2-6	CASSPHRGANVLTF
TRBV3-1/TRBV3-2	-	TRBJ2-7	CASSQVGGFSYEQYF
TRBV7-9	-	TRBJ2-2	CASRPSKAPNTGELFF
TRBV6-5	-	TRBJ2-1	CASSLTSGSYNEQFF
TRBV28	-	TRBJ2-7	CASSFLRRLAGAYEQYF
TRBV30	-	TRBJ1-2	CAWSVSRSYGYTF
TRBV7-8	-	TRBJ1-6	CASAGQGSSPLHF
TRBV28	-	TRBJ2-7	CASKQQGLEQYF
TRBV9	-	TRBJ2-5	CASSVDNTKGETQYF
TRBV6-2/TRBV6-3	-	TRBJ2-5	CASSQRVGGETQYF
TRBV25-1	-	TRBJ1-3	CASSVHGNTIYF
TRBV5-1	-	TRBJ1-5	CASSLEGGPYSNQPQHF
TRBV28	many	TRBJ2-7	CASSPTHAGSYEQYF
TRBV19	-	TRBJ1-3	CASSSSATSGNTIYF
TRBV7-9	once	TRBJ1-1	CASSLGGARGEAFF
TRBV27	-	TRBJ1-5	CASSPGQDFRPQHF
TRBV19	few	TRBJ1-1	CASSQTVNTEAFF
TRBV28	-	TRBJ2-1	CASNPAGTGGGEQFF
TRBV3-1/TRBV3-2	-	TRBJ2-7	CASSQAPPTSGSYEQYF
TRBV19	-	TRBJ1-3	CASSVGQGLSGNTIYF
TRBV5-8	-	TRBJ1-2	CASQRTPDREAYYGYTF
TRBV7-9	-	TRBJ1-6	CASSFRGPLHF
TRBV5-1	-	TRBJ1-3	CASSYADVGNTIYF
TRBV3-1/TRBV3-2	-	TRBJ1-5	CASSQGGLPRGQPQHF
TRBV10-1	-	TRBJ2-2	CASRGEDRENTGELFF
TRBV3-1/TRBV3-2	-	TRBJ1-6	CASSRQGSPPLHF
TRBV7-6	-	TRBJ2-1	CASSLGPTDEQFF